Sequencing of this T cell receptor (beta chain) was carried out in a study of blood T cell repertoires in COVID-19. Overall study: COVID-19 samples collected from the United States, Italy and Spain covered acute and convalescent phases. T cells, B-cell-depleted T cells, or PBMCs provided the cDNA or gDNA that served as material.

Some clones are missing from TCRdb's copy, which holds only in-frame ones; the method was immunoSEQ multiplex PCR. Of over 250,000 clones in the sample, approximately 89% were seen once. This CDR3 comprises 14 residues. V lost 1 base to trimming and J lost 7 bases, with 11 bases between them. CDR1 is MDHEN and CDR2 is SYDVKM in the germline V gene. This chain uses TRBV28 with TRBJ1-5, with a possible D match to TRBD1 (6 bases). The sequenced sample consisted of peripheral blood. The clonotype was recovered from an older woman with acute or convalescent COVID-19. Here the CDR3 DNA reads TGTGCCAGCAGTTTATTAGGGGGGGGACAGCCCCAGCATTTT. Residues: CASSLLGGGQPQHF.